A single sample is the source of the 5 T cell receptor beta chains below, sequenced in a study of CD8+CD57+ T cells in acquired aplastic anemia. Both TCR beta VDJ combination and CDR3 sequence profiling were carried out. Genomic DNA was the template for this profiling. Via MiXCR, TCRdb re-called the reads, giving one row per CDR3 protein. Altogether 100,000 to 130,000 distinct CDR3 sequences are present, 51% being singletons, with the ten largest covering under 35%. Specimen: sorted CD4+, CD8+, or CD8+CD57+ T cells (not recorded which) from PBMCs. The receptor set was obtained from a human donor in good health, serving as a control.

This clonotype occurred once. This chain connects TRBV10-3 to TRBJ1-1; 9 bases are a match to TRBD1. Germline loops: CDR1 ENHRY, CDR2 SYGVKD. This CDR3 comprises 15 residues. The ends lost 9 bases at V and 1 base at J; junction bases unmatched: 9. CDR3: CAINNPGQGNTEAFF. The CDR3 region has the DNA TGTGCCATAAACAATCCGGGACAGGGGAACACTGAAGCTTTCTTT.

Note on this clonotype: Sequence at one end of the junction differs from germline and may be a read error. The chain employs TRBV4-3 and TRBJ2-2; D is ambiguous. This CDR3 region has 13 residues. CDR1 LGHNA and CDR2 YSLEER come from the germline V gene. The CDR3 DNA reads TGCGCCAGCAGCCAAGGGAACGCCGGGGAGCTGTTTTTT. This gives the protein CASSQGNAGELFF.

This clonotype was picked up one time. The CDR3 region is CASSSGWTEAFF. CDR3 coding DNA: TGTGCCAGCAGCTCGGGTTGGACTGAAGCTTTCTTT. The chain combines TRBV2 with TRBJ1-1; D not resolved. V was pared by 6 bases and J by 5 bases, with 10 bases between. This CDR3 is built from 12 residues. Germline values: CDR1 SNHLY, CDR2 FYNNEI.

A remark on this clonotype: Being one base from a much bigger clone, this may be a read error. The CDR3 does not close with the conserved phenylalanine or tryptophan, likely indicating a read error. The chain recombines TRBV25-1 with TRBJ2-5; 7 positions agree with TRBD1. Germline V gene data show CDR1 as MGHDK and CDR2 as SYGVNS. The V gene end was trimmed by 6 bases and the J gene end by 5 bases; junction bases not matched to a gene: 21. This CDR3 contains 18 residues. The CDR3 spells CASSALHDRDRGRETQYL. The CDR3 coding sequence is TGTGCCAGCAGCGCCCTTCACGACAGGGACCGGGGCAGGGAGACCCAGTACCTC.

There are many counts of this clonotype. The chain uses TRBV12-3 or TRBV12-4 and TRBJ1-4; 9 positions match TRBD1. Trimming cost V 5 bases and J 8 bases; bases outside gene matches: 6. The CDR3 covers 14 residues. The CDR3 loop reads CASSRTGEGEKLFF. The DNA of the CDR3 is TGTGCCAGCAGTCGGACAGGGGAGGGAGAAAAACTGTTTTTT.